One sample yielded the 24 T cell receptor beta chains listed below, sequenced in a study of T cell changes during pregnancy in multiple sclerosis. TCRdb's table, derived via immunoSEQ multiplex PCR, lists solely in-frame clones and lacks some. The sample comprises 75,000 to 100,000 clones, over 75% of which are singletons, and around 0.76% rests with the top ten. The sample in question was peripheral blood, obtained in the second trimester of pregnancy. The source of these receptors is a female donor in good health, enrolled as a control in a pregnancy study.

This clone showed up just a few times. The chain recombines TRBV7-2 with TRBJ1-1, with D maybe TRBD1 (5 bases). Germline V gene data show CDR1 as SGHTA and CDR2 as FQGNSA. The CDR3 contains 16 residues. Trimming removed 2 bases from V and 0 bases from J, with 13 bases in between. The CDR3 DNA reads TGTGCCAGCAGCTTAAGGCCTGGGGCCATGAACACTGAAGCTTTCTTT. Amino acid sequence: CASSLRPGAMNTEAFF.

To note about this clone: The sample holds other DNA sequences that translate to the same CDR3. The chain uses TRBV13 and TRBJ2-5; 11 nucleotides align to TRBD2. Unmatched junction bases numbered 1, after V lost 0 bases and J lost 4 bases. This CDR3 has 15 amino acids. The germline CDR1 and CDR2 sequences are PRHDT and FYEKMQ (reference sequence). CDR3 sequence (DNA): TGTGCCAGCAGCTTAGGACTAGCGGGGGCAGAGACCCAGTACTTC. It specifies CASSLGLAGAETQYF.

The genes are TRBV14 and TRBJ2-3; 9 bases fit TRBD1. CDR1 and CDR2 from the germline V gene are SGHDN and FVKESK. V was clipped by 4 bases and J by 0 bases; unmatched bases: 11. The CDR3 has 18 amino acids. The CDR3 sequence is CASSLGTGFRTSTDTQYF. The CDR3 DNA reads as TGTGCCAGCAGCCTGGGGACAGGGTTTCGGACTAGCACAGATACGCAGTATTTT.

The gene calls are TRBV15 and TRBJ2-3; 14 positions agree with TRBD2. CDR1 is LNHNV and CDR2 is YYDKDF in the germline V gene (reference sequence). The CDR3 totals 18 residues. J lost 3 bases, V lost 6 bases, and 11 bases had no gene match. CDR3 sequence (DNA): TGTGCCACCAGTACTCCGGGACTAGCGGGAGATATGACAGATACGCAGTATTTT. Its protein is CATSTPGLAGDMTDTQYF. The full variable domain, in which reference TRBV15 and TRBJ2-3 provide the parts outside the CDR3, is DAMVIQNPRYQVTQFGKPVTLSCSQTLNHNVMYWYQQKSSQAPKLLFHYYDKDFNNEADTPDNFQSRRPNTSFCFLDIRSPGLGDTAMYLCATSTPGLAGDMTDTQYFGPGTRLTVL.

This chain links TRBV5-4 with TRBJ1-3, with D hard to call. CDR3 size: 14 residues. Germline loops: CDR1 SGHNT, CDR2 YYREEE (reference sequence). Trimming took off 1 base at V and 0 bases at J, with 5 bases between the two ends. DNA for the CDR3: TGTGCCAGCAGCTTGTCTGTCTCTGGAAACACCATATATTTT. Translation gives CASSLSVSGNTIYF.

V is TRBV7-2 and J is TRBJ2-1; tentatively, D is TRBD2 (6 bases). Germline loops: CDR1 SGHTA, CDR2 FQGNSA. With 8 bases removed from V and 9 bases from J, the gap between germline ends came to 20 bases. The CDR3 loop spans 14 amino acids. This CDR3 reads CASRREGGTGEQFF. CDR3 nucleotide sequence: TGTGCCAGCCGCCGCGAGGGCGGGACCGGTGAGCAGTTCTTC.

The CDR3 sequence is CASSLGGRETQKLFF. The CDR3, as DNA: TGCGCCAGCAGCTTGGGTGGCAGGGAAACGCAAAAACTGTTTTTT. The chain recombines TRBV5-1 with TRBJ1-4; possible D gene TRBD1, 5 bases. Germline CDR1 and CDR2: SGHRS and YFSETQ. V was cut by 0 bases and J by 9 bases, with 15 bases left in between. This CDR3 is 15 amino acids long.

The chain uses TRBV30 and TRBJ2-7; tentative D call: TRBD1 (6 bases). The V and J ends lost 7 bases and 6 bases respectively, with 22 bases between them. The CDR3 consists of 14 residues. CDR1 and CDR2 from the germline V gene are GTSNPN and SVGIG (reference sequence). The CDR3 region is CASKLPGQPSEQYF. The CDR3 region has the DNA TGTGCCTCCAAACTTCCGGGACAACCGTCCGAGCAGTACTTC.

In nucleotides, the CDR3 is TGCGCCAGCAGCCATAGCGGGGGGGAGACAGATACGCAGTATTTT. Protein product: CASSHSGGETDTQYF. The chain employs TRBV4-1 and TRBJ2-3, with 11 bases that match TRBD2. The V segment lost 3 bases and the J segment 3 bases; nucleotides outside the gene matches: 2. The germline CDR1 and CDR2 sequences are MGHRA and YSYEKL. The CDR3 has 15 residues.

This clone was observed a few times. The chain employs TRBV19 and TRBJ1-1; a possible D gene is TRBD1 (6 bases). Germline loops: CDR1 LNHDA, CDR2 SQIVND (reference sequence). Trimming shortened V by 5 bases and J by 2 bases, and 21 bases separated the two germline ends. The CDR3 spans 17 residues. The CDR3 sequence is CASSGEGRGHPNTEAFF. Here the CDR3 DNA reads TGTGCCAGTAGTGGTGAGGGGAGGGGACACCCAAACACTGAAGCTTTCTTT.

The rearrangement links TRBV7-9 to TRBJ2-7, with TRBD2 as a possible D gene (6 bases). Germline V gene data show CDR1 as SEHNR and CDR2 as FQNEAQ (reference sequence). Trimming took 5 bases from V and 8 from J, leaving 10 bases between them. This CDR3 region has 11 residues. The CDR3 coding sequence is TGTGCCAGCAGCCCGGGGGTTCAGCAGTACTTC. It specifies CASSPGVQQYF. Based on the CDR3 plus reference TRBV7-9 and TRBJ2-7, the full variable domain is DTGVSQNPRHKITKRGQNVTFRCDPISEHNRLYWYRQTLGQGPEFLTYFQNEAQLEKSRLLSDRFSAERPKGSFSTLEIQRTEQGDSAMYLCASSPGVQQYFGPGTRLTVT.

This clone was seen more than once but under ten times. The chain combines TRBV6-1 with TRBJ2-7; 9 bases are a match to TRBD1. The CDR3 runs 14 residues. Germline loops: CDR1 MNHNS, CDR2 SASEGT. The junction had 6 bases not matched to a gene; V was cut back by 4 bases and J by 5 bases. Here the CDR3 reads CASSAGTGFNEQYF. The CDR3 nucleotides read TGTGCCAGCAGTGCCGGGACAGGGTTTAACGAGCAGTACTTC.

This chain links TRBV4-3 with TRBJ2-1; perhaps TRBD1 as D (5 bases). The germline CDR1 and CDR2 sequences are LGHNA and YSLEER. This CDR3 has 16 amino acids. The V end was cut by 6 bases, the J end by 5 bases, with 20 bases between. CDR3 loop: CASSPIQRRGHNEQFF. The CDR3 coding sequence is TGCGCCAGCAGTCCAATCCAGAGAAGGGGCCACAATGAGCAGTTCTTC.

This sequence joins TRBV5-8 and TRBJ1-1; the D gene is possibly TRBD1 (5 bases). CDR3 length equals 13 residues. Trimming removed 4 bases from V and 0 bases from J, with 7 bases in between. Germline assignment: CDR1 SGHTS and CDR2 YDEGEE. CDR3 in DNA: TGTGCCAGCAGCCGACAGCTGAACACTGAAGCTTTCTTT. Residues: CASSRQLNTEAFF.

This chain links TRBV19 with TRBJ1-1; 9 bases are a match to TRBD1. The CDR3 has 15 amino acids. Germline CDR1 LNHDA, CDR2 SQIVND (reference sequence). After removal of 5 bases from V and 4 bases from J, the junction contained 8 bases not matched to a gene. The CDR3 sequence: CASSPWRGQGTEAFF. Here the CDR3 DNA reads TGTGCCAGTAGTCCCTGGAGGGGACAGGGCACTGAAGCTTTCTTT.

The CDR3 region is CASSSSTGSSNQPQHF. CDR3 nucleotide sequence: TGTGCCAGCTCGAGTTCGACAGGGTCAAGCAATCAGCCCCAGCATTTT. The V and J genes are TRBV18 and TRBJ1-5, with 7 bases lining up with TRBD1. Per the germline V gene, CDR1 is KGHSH and CDR2 is LQKENI. CDR3 length: 16 amino acids. V trimming: 6 bases; J trimming: 1 base; junction bases outside the gene matches: 9.

The rearrangement links TRBV6-5 to TRBJ2-2, with TRBD1 identical over 7 bases. With 5 bases clipped from V and 0 bases from J, the junction kept 3 bases outside the gene matches. The CDR3 consists of 15 residues. Germline lookup yields CDR1 MNHEY and CDR2 SVGAGI. The CDR3 coding sequence is TGTGCCAGCAGTCCCGGGACAGCGAACACCGGGGAGCTGTTTTTT. It specifies CASSPGTANTGELFF.

The gene calls are TRBV6-6 and TRBJ1-6, with 10 bases identical to TRBD1. Germline CDR1 reads MNHNY; CDR2 reads SVGAGI (reference sequence). V was clipped by 0 bases and J by 8 bases; unmatched bases: 1. CDR3 size: 15 residues. In DNA form, the CDR3 reads TGTGCCAGCAGTTACTCCGGGACAGGGGATTCACCCCTCCACTTT. Encoded protein: CASSYSGTGDSPLHF.

This clone was recorded once. The V call is TRBV9, the J call TRBJ2-1, with 9 bases fitting TRBD2. After removal of 2 bases from V and 6 bases from J, the junction contained 6 bases not matched to a gene. CDR3 length: 15 amino acids. Germline values: CDR1 SGDLS, CDR2 YYNGEE. CDR3 sequence: CASSVSGTSRNEQFF. The CDR3 DNA is TGTGCCAGCAGCGTTTCCGGGACTAGCCGCAATGAGCAGTTCTTC.

The rearrangement links TRBV5-6 to TRBJ2-5; maybe TRBD2 (5 bases). The germline V gene has CDR1 SGHDT and CDR2 YYEEEE. The length of the CDR3 is 17 residues. V lost 3 bases to trimming and J lost 1 base, with 19 bases between them. For the CDR3, the DNA is TGTGCCAGCAGCTCAACTCTGGACTCAAGTGCCCAAGAGACCCAGTACTTC. It is translated as CASSSTLDSSAQETQYF.

CDR3 sequence (DNA): TGCAGCGTTGAGTCTAGCGGGAGACGGAAGCAGTACTTC. Its translation: CSVESSGRRKQYF. The rearrangement uses TRBV29-1 and TRBJ2-7, with 10 bases fitting TRBD2. This CDR3 contains 13 residues. J lost 8 bases, V lost 3 bases, and 7 bases had no gene match. From germline, CDR1 is SQVTM and CDR2 ANQGSEA.

The CDR3 nucleotides read TGTGCCAGCAGTCCCCAGGGGCAGTGGTATGGCTACACCTTC. It is translated as CASSPQGQWYGYTF. The chain has TRBV6-5 and TRBJ1-2; D may be TRBD1 (6 bases). The CDR3 runs to 14 residues. The V gene lost 5 bases and the J gene lost 5 bases, with 15 bases spanning the gap. The germline gives CDR1 MNHEY, CDR2 SVGAGI.

This rearrangement joins TRBV25-1 to TRBJ1-3; no clear D gene. The CDR3 runs 13 residues. CDR1 and CDR2 (germline): MGHDK, SYGVNS. V lost 2 bases and J 4 bases, leaving 6 bases between the germline ends. CDR3 coding DNA: TGTGCCAGCAGTGAACTTCTGGGAAACACCATATATTTT. Protein product: CASSELLGNTIYF.

The gene calls are TRBV27 and TRBJ2-3, with 10 bases that match TRBD2. This CDR3 has 16 amino acids. Unmatched junction bases numbered 4, after V lost 2 bases and J lost 2 bases. Germline CDR1 reads MNHEY; CDR2 reads SMNVEV (reference sequence). The CDR3 is CASSLATSGDTDTQYF. The CDR3 nucleotides read TGTGCCAGCAGTTTAGCTACTAGCGGGGACACAGATACGCAGTATTTT.